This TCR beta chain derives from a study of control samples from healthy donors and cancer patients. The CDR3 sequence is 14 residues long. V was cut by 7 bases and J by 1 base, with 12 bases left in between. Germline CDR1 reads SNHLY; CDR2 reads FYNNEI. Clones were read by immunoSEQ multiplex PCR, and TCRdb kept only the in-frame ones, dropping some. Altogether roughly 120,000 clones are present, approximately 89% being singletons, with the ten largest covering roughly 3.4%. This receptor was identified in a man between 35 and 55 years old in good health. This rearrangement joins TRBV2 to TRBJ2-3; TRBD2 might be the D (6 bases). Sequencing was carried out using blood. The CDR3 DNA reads TGTGCCAGCAACCTAGCGCCCGGCACAGATACGCAGTATTTT. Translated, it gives CASNLAPGTDTQYF.